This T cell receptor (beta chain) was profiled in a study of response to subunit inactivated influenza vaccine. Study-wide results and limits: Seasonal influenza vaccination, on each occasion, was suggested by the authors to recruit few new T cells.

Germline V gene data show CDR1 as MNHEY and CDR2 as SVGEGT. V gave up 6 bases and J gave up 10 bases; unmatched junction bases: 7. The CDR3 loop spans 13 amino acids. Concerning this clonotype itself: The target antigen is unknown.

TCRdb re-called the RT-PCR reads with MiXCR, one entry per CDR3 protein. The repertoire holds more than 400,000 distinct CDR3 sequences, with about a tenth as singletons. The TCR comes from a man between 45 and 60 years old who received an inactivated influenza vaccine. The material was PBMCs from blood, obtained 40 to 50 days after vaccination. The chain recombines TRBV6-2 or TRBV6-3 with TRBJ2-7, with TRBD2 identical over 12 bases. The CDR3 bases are TGTGCCAGCAGAGCCGGGACTAGCGGGTTTCAGTACTTC. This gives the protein CASRAGTSGFQYF.